This note documents a single T cell receptor beta chain sequence. The antigen remains undetermined. This specimen comes from a study of shared clonotypes between healthy human individuals. The CDR3 is 15 amino acids. Trimming took 4 bases from V and 5 from J, leaving 15 bases between them. The germline V gene has CDR1 MDHEN and CDR2 SYDVKM. Study conclusions and caveats: When compared with the clonotypes that were shared by all four sorted-subset donors, the non-shared clonotypes turned out to have lower generation probabilities. A handful of donors shared approximately 5% of their naive CD4 clonotypes.

It was CD45RO-negative cells, positively selected for CCR7, that made up naive CD8 cells, with terminally differentiated effector memory CD45RA+ cells excluded. Donors comprised healthy HIV-negative adults lacking recent acute infections or vaccinations. At a deep level, the assay was run. TCRdb's table, derived via immunoSEQ multiplex PCR, lists solely in-frame clones and lacks some. The sample has fewer than 700,000 clones, approximately 95% seen once. The clonotype comes from a woman in her twenties or thirties in good health. The sequenced material came from naive CD8+ T cells sorted from blood. V usage is TRBV28 and J usage is TRBJ1-5, with a possible D match to TRBD1 (5 bases). CDR3 residues: CASSSRKGWDQPQHF. CDR3 DNA: TGTGCCAGCAGTTCCCGAAAGGGGTGGGATCAGCCCCAGCATTTT.